These T cell receptor beta chains were read from a single sample in a study of tumor-infiltrating lymphocytes in primary liver carcinoma. Using its own MiXCR run on the multiplex PCR reads, TCRdb lists one record per CDR3 protein. The repertoire includes 300,000 to 350,000 distinct CDR3 sequences, almost 65% of them detected once, and roughly 6% sits in the top ten. Sample: peripheral blood. The receptors originated from a man in his forties with primary liver carcinoma and hepatitis B virus infection. Each CDR3 is given with its conserved first and last residue. The D gene is left open where the match is weak. Size values are once, few and many counts, or a class for expanded clones, and some rows have none.

>once|TRBV20-1|.|TRBJ2-1
TGCAGTGCTAGGCCCTGGGGGCCCGTCTCCTACAATGAGCAGTTCTTC
CSARPWGPVSYNEQFF
>many|TRBV29-1|.|TRBJ1-2
TGCAGCGTTACATCGGACAGTACGGACTATGGCTACACCTTC
CSVTSDSTDYGYTF
>.|TRBV2|.|TRBJ2-5
TGTGCCAGCAGGCAAGAGACCCAGTACTTC
CASRQETQYF
>.|TRBV5-4|.|TRBJ2-6
TGTGCCAGCAGCCAGATTTCTGGGGCCAACGTCCTGACTTTC
CASSQISGANVLTF
>.|TRBV14|TRBD1|TRBJ2-3
TGTGCCAGCAGCCCCCAATCGCGGACAGGGGGCACAAATACGCAGTATTTT
CASSPQSRTGGTNTQYF
>.|TRBV6-5|TRBD1|TRBJ1-1
TGTGCCAACAGGATACAGGGGGACACTAAAGCTTTCTTT
CANRIQGDTKAFF
>few|TRBV12-3/TRBV12-4|.|TRBJ1-6
TGTGCCAGCAGTTTAAACGATTCACCCCTCCACTTT
CASSLNDSPLHF
>few|TRBV6-4|TRBD1|TRBJ2-2
TGTGCCAGCAGAGGACAGGGGGCGACCGGGGAGCTGTTTTTT
CASRGQGATGELFF
>.|TRBV11-3|TRBD1|TRBJ2-3
TGTGCCAGCAGTGTTAGGACAGGGGGCGATTCAGTAGATACGCAGTATTTT
CASSVRTGGDSVDTQYF
>.|TRBV6-1|.|TRBJ1-1
TGTGCCAGCAGCCCAACTACAGGGAACACTGAAGCTTTCTTT
CASSPTTGNTEAFF
>.|TRBV29-1|.|TRBJ2-7
TGCAGCGTTTTAAGTGGTTCGGGAGCGAGGGGCTCCTACGAGCAGTACTTC
CSVLSGSGARGSYEQYF
>.|TRBV25-1|.|TRBJ2-2
TGTGCCAGCAGTGATCACGGGGGTGACGGGGAGCTGTTTTTT
CASSDHGGDGELFF
>many|TRBV6-5|.|TRBJ2-4
TGTGCCAGCAGTTACGGGGGGGCGGAAAACATTCAGTACTTC
CASSYGGAENIQYF
>few|TRBV14|.|TRBJ2-3
TGTGCCAGCAGCCAAACAGGGCCAGATACGCAGTATTTT
CASSQTGPDTQYF
>once|TRBV6-1|.|TRBJ2-7
TGTGCCAGCAGTGTAATGGGCATCGAGCAGTACTTC
CASSVMGIEQYF
>.|TRBV24-1|TRBD1|TRBJ1-1
TGTGCCACCAGTGATAGCCAGGGGGCGAACACTGAAGCTTTATTT
CATSDSQGANTEALF
>many|TRBV14|TRBD2|TRBJ2-3
TGTGCCAGCAGCCACCGGACTAGCGGAGACACAGATACGCAGTATTTT
CASSHRTSGDTDTQYF
>many|TRBV4-2|.|TRBJ2-5
TGTGCCAGCAGCCAAGTCGATGCCCAAGAGACCCAGTACTTC
CASSQVDAQETQYF
>.|TRBV5-1|.|TRBJ2-7
TGCGCCGGCAGCGGGCCGTCCTACGAGCAGTACTTC
CAGSGPSYEQYF
>.|TRBV5-1|.|TRBJ2-7
TGCGCCAGCAGACCGACTGGACAGAAAACCTACGAGCAGTACTTC
CASRPTGQKTYEQYF
>.|TRBV12-3/TRBV12-4|.|TRBJ2-7
TGTGCCAGCAATTTAACGGCATTTACTACGGTCGAGCAGTACTTC
CASNLTAFTTVEQYF
>.|TRBV11-2|TRBD1|TRBJ2-7
TGTGCCAGCAGCTGGGACAGGGGCCACGAGCAGCACTTC
CASSWDRGHEQHF
>.|TRBV2|TRBD1|TRBJ2-7
TGTGCCAGCAGTCCCATGGATGCAGGGGGCTACGAGCAGTACTTC
CASSPMDAGGYEQYF
>.|TRBV5-4|TRBD2|TRBJ2-2
TGTGCCAGCAGCTCCAGCAGACTAGCGGGTCACACCGGGGAGCTGTTTTTT
CASSSSRLAGHTGELFF
>few|TRBV7-9|TRBD1|TRBJ1-4
TGTGCCAGCAGCTCGGACAGGGGGCGGGAAAAACTGTTTTTT
CASSSDRGREKLFF
>many|TRBV29-1|.|TRBJ1-1
TGCAGCGCTGGACTGACGAACACTGAAGCTTTCTTT
CSAGLTNTEAFF
>.|TRBV4-2|.|TRBJ2-3
TGTGCCAACAGCCAAGCTGAGCCCGATTCGCAGTATTTT
CANSQAEPDSQYF
>.|TRBV4-2|.|TRBJ1-6
TGTGCCATCAGCCGGGATATCACGGCGGGATCACCCCTCCACTTT
CAISRDITAGSPLHF
>few|TRBV6-5|TRBD1|TRBJ2-1
TGTGCCAGCAGTGACCCGGGACAGGGGGTGTATGAGCAGTTCTTC
CASSDPGQGVYEQFF
>.|TRBV5-5|TRBD1|TRBJ2-3
TGTGCCGGCAGCGTACGGGACAGCGAAGACCCCGGTGCGCCATCAGATACGCAGTATTTT
CAGSVRDSEDPGAPSDTQYF
>.|TRBV11-1|.|TRBJ2-5
TGTGCCAGCAGCTTGGACAGAGAGTCCCAGTACTTC
CASSLDRESQYF
>.|TRBV5-4|TRBD1|TRBJ1-2
TGTGCCAGCAGCTTGGCCAGGGGACAGGGCTACGGCTACACCTTC
CASSLARGQGYGYTF
>medium-sized|TRBV11-2|.|TRBJ1-2
TGTGCCAGCAGCTTCCGAGGAGGCTACACCTTC
CASSFRGGYTF
>few|TRBV5-4|.|TRBJ2-1
TGTGCCAGCAGCTTAGGAGGTCCCGTCTACAATGAGCAGTTCTTC
CASSLGGPVYNEQFF
>.|TRBV11-2|.|TRBJ2-2
TGTGCCAGCAGCTCAGCTGTCGACATTGAGGCCGGGGAGCTGTTTTTT
CASSSAVDIEAGELFF
>.|TRBV19|TRBD2|TRBJ2-7
TGTGTCAGTAGTATTACCGGGAGGGCCTACGAGCAGTACTTC
CVSSITGRAYEQYF
>many|TRBV6-1|.|TRBJ1-6
TGTGCCAGCAGGACGGGAGATCTCTCACCCCTCCACTTT
CASRTGDLSPLHF
>few|TRBV30|TRBD1|TRBJ1-1
TGTGCCTGGAGTGGGGGGACAGGGAGGGAAGCTTTCTTT
CAWSGGTGREAFF
>few|TRBV5-6|.|TRBJ2-5
TGTGCCAGCAGCTTTCTATCTACCCAAGAGACCCAGTACTTC
CASSFLSTQETQYF
>.|TRBV11-1|.|TRBJ1-1
TGTGCCAGCAGCACACGACCCGAGCGCACTGAAGCTTTCTTT
CASSTRPERTEAFF
>many|TRBV4-3|TRBD1|TRBJ2-3
TGCGCCAGCAGCCAAGTACCCACCCACGGTGGGGACAGGGGGCCGGGAGATACGCAGTATTTT
CASSQVPTHGGDRGPGDTQYF
>.|TRBV2|.|TRBJ2-3
TGTGCCAGCAGTGACGGCTTCACAGATACGCAGTATTTT
CASSDGFTDTQYF
>.|TRBV4-2|.|TRBJ2-7
TGTACCAGCAGCCAAGATTGTCAGTCCGAGCAGTACTTC
CTSSQDCQSEQYF
>.|TRBV7-9|TRBD2|TRBJ2-1
TGTGCCAGCAGCACCACCGGGAGGGTGCTATTCAATGAGCAGTTCTTC
CASSTTGRVLFNEQFF
>.|TRBV11-2|TRBD1|TRBJ2-7
TGTGTCAGCAGCTTAGTGGGACAGGAGAAGATCGAGCAGTACTTC
CVSSLVGQEKIEQYF